The clone carrying this TCR beta chain came up once. The antigen remains undetermined. Within the sample, other DNA sequences also encode this same CDR3. Unmatched junction bases numbered 4, after V lost 5 bases and J lost 0 bases. Germline V gene sequence: CDR1 SGHTA, CDR2 FQGNSA. The CDR3 runs to 15 residues. The PCR made use of 60 Vbeta and 13 Jbeta primers. Some clones are missing from TCRdb's copy, which holds only in-frame ones; the method was immunoSEQ multiplex PCR. Among over 130,000 clones listed, around 84% were seen once. The data originate from a study of cytomegalovirus exposure and HLA in healthy donors. Study-wide results and caveats: The authors listed some 160 TCR beta chains as cytomegalovirus-associated. Previously analyzed data showed that most TCR beta V segments were productive at a frequency of about 87% or about 30%. Despite most TCR sequences being rare, some public TCRs occurred in many donors. Fewer N-insertions (relative to the approximately 700-donor mean) were reportedly seen in an Asian-associated ancestry cluster in a later analysis.

This rearrangement joins TRBV7-2 to TRBJ1-3, with 7 bases fitting TRBD1. Sequencing used PBMCs. This TCR derives from a man between 45 and 60 years old in good health and CMV-seronegative. The CDR3 reads CASSRQGDSGNTIYF. CDR3 in DNA: TGTGCCAGCAGCCGGCAGGGGGACTCTGGAAACACCATATATTTT.